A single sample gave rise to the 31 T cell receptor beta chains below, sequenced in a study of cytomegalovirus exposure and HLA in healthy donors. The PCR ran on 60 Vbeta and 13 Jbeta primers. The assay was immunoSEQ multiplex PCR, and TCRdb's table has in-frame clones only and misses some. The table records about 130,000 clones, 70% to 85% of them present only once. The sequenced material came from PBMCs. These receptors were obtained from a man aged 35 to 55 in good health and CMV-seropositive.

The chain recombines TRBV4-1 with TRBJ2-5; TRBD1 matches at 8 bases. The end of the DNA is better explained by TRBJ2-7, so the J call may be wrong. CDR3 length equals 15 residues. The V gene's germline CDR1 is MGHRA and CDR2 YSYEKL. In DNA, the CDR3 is TGCGCCAGCAGCCAAGATAGGCAGGGGGCGTACGAGCAGTACTTC. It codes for CASSQDRQGAYEQYF.

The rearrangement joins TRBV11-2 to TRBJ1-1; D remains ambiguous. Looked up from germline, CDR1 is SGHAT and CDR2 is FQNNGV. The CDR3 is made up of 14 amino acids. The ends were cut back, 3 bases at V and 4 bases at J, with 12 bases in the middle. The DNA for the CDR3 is TGTGCCAGCAGCTTTGAGCGGTTTGGCACTGAAGCTTTCTTT. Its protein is CASSFERFGTEAFF.

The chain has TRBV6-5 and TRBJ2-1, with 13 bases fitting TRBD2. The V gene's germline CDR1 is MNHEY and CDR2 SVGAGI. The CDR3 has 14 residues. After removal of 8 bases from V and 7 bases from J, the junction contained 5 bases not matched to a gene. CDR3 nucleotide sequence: TGTGCCAGCCAACTAGCGGGAGGGGGAAATGAGCAGTTCTTC. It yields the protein CASQLAGGGNEQFF.

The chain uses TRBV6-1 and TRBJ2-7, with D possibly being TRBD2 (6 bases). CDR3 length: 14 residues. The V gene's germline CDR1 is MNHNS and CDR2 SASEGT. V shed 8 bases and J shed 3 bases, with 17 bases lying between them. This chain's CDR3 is CASRLRGRNYEQYF. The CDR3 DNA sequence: TGTGCCAGCCGCCTTCGGGGGAGGAACTACGAGCAGTACTTC.

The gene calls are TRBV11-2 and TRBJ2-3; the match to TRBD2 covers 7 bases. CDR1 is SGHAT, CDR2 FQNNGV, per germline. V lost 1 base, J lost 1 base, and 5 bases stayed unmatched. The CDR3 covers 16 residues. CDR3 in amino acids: CASSLGGLAGTDTQYF. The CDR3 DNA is TGTGCCAGCAGCTTAGGCGGCCTAGCGGGCACAGATACGCAGTATTTT.

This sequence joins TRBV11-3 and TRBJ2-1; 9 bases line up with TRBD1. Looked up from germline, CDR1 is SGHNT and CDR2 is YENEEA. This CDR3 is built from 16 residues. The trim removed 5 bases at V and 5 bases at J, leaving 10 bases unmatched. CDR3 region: CASSAQGQGGNNEQFF. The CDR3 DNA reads TGTGCCAGCAGCGCCCAGGGACAGGGAGGAAACAATGAGCAGTTCTTC.

As DNA, the CDR3 is TGTGTCAGAAGCTTCGACTACACAAACTATGGCTACACCTTC. Its translation: CVRSFDYTNYGYTF. The chain has TRBV7-5 and TRBJ1-2. TRBV7-5 is designated a pseudogene. The CDR3 runs to 14 residues.

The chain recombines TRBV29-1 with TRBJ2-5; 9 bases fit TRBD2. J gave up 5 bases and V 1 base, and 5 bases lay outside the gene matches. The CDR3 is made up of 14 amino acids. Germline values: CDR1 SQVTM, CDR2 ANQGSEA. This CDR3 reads CSVEVAGGFETQYF. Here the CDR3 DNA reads TGCAGCGTTGAAGTGGCGGGAGGGTTCGAGACCCAGTACTTC.

The CDR3 region is CASRTDTGELFF. The DNA for the CDR3 is TGTGCCAGCAGGACAGACACCGGGGAGCTGTTTTTT. V and J are TRBV2 and TRBJ2-2, with D possibly TRBD1 on 5 matching bases. The CDR3 contains 12 residues. Trimming took 6 bases from V and 3 from J, leaving 5 bases between them. Germline CDR1 and CDR2: SNHLY and FYNNEI. Supplemented by reference TRBV2 and TRBJ2-2, the full variable domain reads EPEVTQTPSHQVTQMGQEVILRCVPISNHLYFYWYRQILGQKVEFLVSFYNNEISEKSEIFDDQFSVERPDGSNFTLKIRSTKLEDSAMYFCASRTDTGELFFGEGSRLTVL.

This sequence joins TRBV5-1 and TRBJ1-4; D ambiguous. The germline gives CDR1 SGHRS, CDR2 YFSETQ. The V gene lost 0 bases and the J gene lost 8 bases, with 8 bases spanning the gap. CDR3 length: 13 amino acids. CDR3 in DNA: TGCGCCAGCAGCTTGGGACCAGCGGAAAAACTGTTTTTT. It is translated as CASSLGPAEKLFF.

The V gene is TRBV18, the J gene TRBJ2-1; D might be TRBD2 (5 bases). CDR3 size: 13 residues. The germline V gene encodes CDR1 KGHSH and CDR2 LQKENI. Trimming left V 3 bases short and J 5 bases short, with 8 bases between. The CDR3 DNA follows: TGTGCCAGCTCACCCGGACTTAACAATGAGCAGTTCTTC. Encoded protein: CASSPGLNNEQFF.

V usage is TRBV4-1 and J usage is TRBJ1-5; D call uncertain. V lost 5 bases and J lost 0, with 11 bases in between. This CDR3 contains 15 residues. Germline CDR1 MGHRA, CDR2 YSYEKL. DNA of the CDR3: TGCGCCAGCAGCTCTAGGCCGTATAGCAATCAGCCCCAGCATTTT. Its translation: CASSSRPYSNQPQHF.

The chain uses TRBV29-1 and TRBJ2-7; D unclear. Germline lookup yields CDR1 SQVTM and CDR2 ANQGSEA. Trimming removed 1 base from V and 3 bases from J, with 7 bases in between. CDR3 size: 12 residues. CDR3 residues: CSVEGHNYEQYF. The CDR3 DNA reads TGCAGCGTTGAAGGACACAACTACGAGCAGTACTTC.

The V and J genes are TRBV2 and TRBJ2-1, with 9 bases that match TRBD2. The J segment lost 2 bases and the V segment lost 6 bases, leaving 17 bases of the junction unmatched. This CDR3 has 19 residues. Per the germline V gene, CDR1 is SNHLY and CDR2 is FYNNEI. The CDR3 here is CASRSPREREAPPYNEQFF. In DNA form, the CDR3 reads TGTGCCAGCAGATCACCGAGGGAGCGGGAGGCCCCACCCTACAATGAGCAGTTCTTC.

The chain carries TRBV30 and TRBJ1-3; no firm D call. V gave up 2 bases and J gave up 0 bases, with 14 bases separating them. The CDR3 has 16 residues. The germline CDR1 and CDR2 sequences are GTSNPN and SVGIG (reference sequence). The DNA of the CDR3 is TGTGCCTGGAGTCAGAGGAGGGCATCCTCTGGAAACACCATATATTTT. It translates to CAWSQRRASSGNTIYF.

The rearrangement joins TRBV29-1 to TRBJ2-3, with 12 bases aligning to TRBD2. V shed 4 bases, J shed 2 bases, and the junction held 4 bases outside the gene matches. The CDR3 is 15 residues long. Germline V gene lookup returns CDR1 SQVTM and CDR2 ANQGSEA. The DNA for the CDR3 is TGCAGCGTTGTAACTAGCGGGAGGCCCACAGATACGCAGTATTTT. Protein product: CSVVTSGRPTDTQYF.

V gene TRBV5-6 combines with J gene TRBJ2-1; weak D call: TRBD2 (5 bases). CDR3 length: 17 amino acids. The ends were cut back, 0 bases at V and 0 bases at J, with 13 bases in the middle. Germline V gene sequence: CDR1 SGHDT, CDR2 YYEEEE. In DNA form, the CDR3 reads TGTGCCAGCAGCTTGGGGTGGACTGAGAGCTCCTACAATGAGCAGTTCTTC. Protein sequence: CASSLGWTESSYNEQFF.

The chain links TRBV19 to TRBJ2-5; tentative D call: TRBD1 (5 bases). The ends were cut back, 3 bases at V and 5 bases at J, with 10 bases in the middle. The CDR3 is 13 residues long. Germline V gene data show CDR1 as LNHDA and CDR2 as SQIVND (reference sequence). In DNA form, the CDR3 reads TGTGCCAGTAGTATCTGGGGCCGGGAGACCCAGTACTTC. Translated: CASSIWGRETQYF. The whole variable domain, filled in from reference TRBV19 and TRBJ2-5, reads DGGITQSPKYLFRKEGQNVTLSCEQNLNHDAMYWYRQDPGQGLRLIYYSQIVNDFQKGDIAEGYSVSREKKESFPLTVTSAQKNPTAFYLCASSIWGRETQYFGPGTRLLVL.

CDR3 DNA sequence: TGTGCCAGCAGTTTAGCTGCGGCGGCAGGGGGTGACTACGAGCAGTACTTC. This codes for CASSLAAAAGGDYEQYF. The chain joins TRBV28 to TRBJ2-7; 7 bases agree with TRBD1. The CDR3 consists of 17 residues. Per the germline V gene, CDR1 is MDHEN and CDR2 is SYDVKM. V lost 2 bases, J lost 3 bases, and 13 bases stayed unmatched.

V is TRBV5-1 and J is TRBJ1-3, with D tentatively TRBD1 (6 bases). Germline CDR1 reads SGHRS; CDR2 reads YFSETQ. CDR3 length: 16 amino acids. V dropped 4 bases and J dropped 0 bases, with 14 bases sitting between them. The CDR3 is CASSPVGAYSGNTIYF. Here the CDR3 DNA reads TGCGCCAGCAGCCCGGTGGGGGCCTACTCTGGAAACACCATATATTTT.

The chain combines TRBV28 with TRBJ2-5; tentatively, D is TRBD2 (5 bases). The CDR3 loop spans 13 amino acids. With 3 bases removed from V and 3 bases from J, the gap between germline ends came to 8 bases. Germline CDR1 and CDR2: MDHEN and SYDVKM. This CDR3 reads CASSFALEETQYF. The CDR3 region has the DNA TGTGCCAGCAGTTTTGCACTAGAAGAGACCCAGTACTTC.

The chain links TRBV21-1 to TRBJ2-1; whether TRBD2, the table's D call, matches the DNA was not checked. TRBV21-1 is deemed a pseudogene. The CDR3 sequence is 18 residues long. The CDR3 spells CASSQEVVGGSSYNEQFF. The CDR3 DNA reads TGTGCCAGCAGCCAGGAGGTCGTGGGAGGAAGCTCCTACAATGAGCAGTTCTTC.

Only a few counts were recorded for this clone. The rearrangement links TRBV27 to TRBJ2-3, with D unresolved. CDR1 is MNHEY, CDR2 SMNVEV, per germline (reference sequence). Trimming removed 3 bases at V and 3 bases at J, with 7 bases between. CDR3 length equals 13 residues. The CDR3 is CASSFGRTDTQYF. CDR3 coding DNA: TGTGCCAGCAGTTTCGGTCGAACAGATACGCAGTATTTT.

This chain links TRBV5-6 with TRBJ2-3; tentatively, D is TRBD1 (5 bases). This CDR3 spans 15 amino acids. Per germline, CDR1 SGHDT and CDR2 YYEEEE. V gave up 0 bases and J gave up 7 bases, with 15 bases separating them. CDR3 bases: TGTGCCAGCAGCTTGGGCAGGGTCCGGGCGAATACGCAGTATTTT. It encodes CASSLGRVRANTQYF.

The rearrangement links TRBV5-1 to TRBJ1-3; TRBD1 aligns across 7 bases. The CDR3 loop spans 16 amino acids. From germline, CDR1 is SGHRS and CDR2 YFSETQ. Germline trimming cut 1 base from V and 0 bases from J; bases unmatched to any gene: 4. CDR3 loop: CASSLRQGISGNTIYF. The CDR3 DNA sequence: TGCGCCAGCAGCTTGCGACAGGGAATCTCTGGAAACACCATATATTTT.

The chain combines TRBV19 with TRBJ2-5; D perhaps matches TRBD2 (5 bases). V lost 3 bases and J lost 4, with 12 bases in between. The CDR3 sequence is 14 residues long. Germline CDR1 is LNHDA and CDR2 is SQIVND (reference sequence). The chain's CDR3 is CASSIIGAGETQYF. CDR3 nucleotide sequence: TGTGCCAGTAGTATTATTGGCGCGGGAGAGACCCAGTACTTC. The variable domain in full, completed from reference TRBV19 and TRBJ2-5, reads DGGITQSPKYLFRKEGQNVTLSCEQNLNHDAMYWYRQDPGQGLRLIYYSQIVNDFQKGDIAEGYSVSREKKESFPLTVTSAQKNPTAFYLCASSIIGAGETQYFGPGTRLLVL.

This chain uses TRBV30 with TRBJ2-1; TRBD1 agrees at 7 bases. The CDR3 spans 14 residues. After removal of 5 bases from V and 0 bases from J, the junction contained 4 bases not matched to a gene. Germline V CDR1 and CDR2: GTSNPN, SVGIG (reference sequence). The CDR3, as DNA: TGTGCCTGGGTACAGGGGTTCTCCTACAATGAGCAGTTCTTC. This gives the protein CAWVQGFSYNEQFF.

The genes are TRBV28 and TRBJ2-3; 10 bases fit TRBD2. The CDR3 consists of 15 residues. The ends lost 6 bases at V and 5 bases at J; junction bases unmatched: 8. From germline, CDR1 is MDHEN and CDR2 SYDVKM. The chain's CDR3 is CASRSTSGTRDTQYF. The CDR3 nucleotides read TGTGCCAGCAGATCCACTAGCGGGACTAGAGATACGCAGTATTTT.

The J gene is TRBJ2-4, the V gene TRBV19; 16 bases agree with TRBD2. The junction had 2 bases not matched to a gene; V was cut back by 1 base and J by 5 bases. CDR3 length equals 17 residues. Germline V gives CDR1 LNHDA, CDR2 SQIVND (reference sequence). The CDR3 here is CASSIVGTSGRENIQYF. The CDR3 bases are TGTGCCAGTAGTATAGTGGGGACTAGCGGGAGGGAAAACATTCAGTACTTC.

CDR3 amino acids: CASSLLYNRGHSYGYTF. CDR3 bases: TGTGCCAGCAGTTTATTATATAACAGGGGGCACAGCTATGGCTACACCTTC. The chain combines TRBV28 with TRBJ1-2; 9 bases map to TRBD1. The germline V gene encodes CDR1 MDHEN and CDR2 SYDVKM. CDR3 length: 17 residues. V was clipped by 1 base and J by 4 bases; unmatched bases: 10.

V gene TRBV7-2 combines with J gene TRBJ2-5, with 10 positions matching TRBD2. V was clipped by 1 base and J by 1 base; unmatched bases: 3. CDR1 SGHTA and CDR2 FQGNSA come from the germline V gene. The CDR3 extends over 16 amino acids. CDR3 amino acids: CASSLGPSGGQETQYF. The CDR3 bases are TGTGCCAGCAGCTTAGGTCCTAGCGGGGGCCAAGAGACCCAGTACTTC.